Following are 9 T cell receptor beta chains from one sample sequenced in a study of T cell responses to AZD1222 COVID-19 vaccine. Clones were read by immunoSEQ multiplex PCR, and TCRdb kept only the in-frame ones, dropping some. Found here are more than 150,000 clones, roughly 91% of them singletons; the top ten hold approximately 26%. This specimen was peripheral blood, taken 28 days after the second AZD1222 dose. The source of these receptors is an adult who received the AZD1222 COVID-19 vaccine.

The chain combines TRBV7-9 with TRBJ2-3, with D maybe TRBD1 (7 bases). The length of the CDR3 is 15 residues. From germline, CDR1 is SEHNR and CDR2 FQNEAQ (reference sequence). V was trimmed by 0 bases and J by 6 bases, leaving 13 bases between them. The CDR3 is CASSLALTGRDTQYF. The CDR3 coding sequence is TGTGCCAGCAGCTTAGCGCTGACAGGGAGGGATACGCAGTATTTT.

This chain connects TRBV10-3 to TRBJ2-7; a weak D match, TRBD1 (5 bases). The V gene's germline CDR1 is ENHRY and CDR2 SYGVKD. This CDR3 has 12 residues. V lost 5 bases to trimming and J lost 3 bases, with 8 bases between them. CDR3 sequence: CAISQGNYEQYF. In nucleotides, the CDR3 is TGTGCCATCAGTCAGGGAAACTACGAGCAGTACTTC.

This chain links TRBV4-3 with TRBJ1-2, with D unresolved. Looked up from germline, CDR1 is LGHNA and CDR2 is YSLEER. CDR3 length: 13 residues. V lost 0 bases, J lost 5 bases, and 7 bases lay in between. Here the CDR3 reads CASSQDRAYGYTF. In nucleotides, the CDR3 is TGCGCCAGCAGCCAAGATAGGGCATATGGCTACACCTTC.

The chain uses TRBV19 and TRBJ2-5; possibly TRBD1 for D (6 bases). The V end was cut by 6 bases, the J end by 5 bases, with 16 bases between. Per germline, CDR1 LNHDA and CDR2 SQIVND (reference sequence). There are 14 residues in the CDR3. CDR3 sequence reads: CASSPQQGGETQYF. In nucleotides, the CDR3 is TGTGCCAGTAGCCCGCAACAGGGCGGGGAGACCCAGTACTTC.

The chain has TRBV28 and TRBJ1-6, with D possibly TRBD1 on 6 matching bases. The V end lost 5 bases, the J end lost 9 bases, and 17 bases lay between the germline ends. The CDR3 covers 15 residues. Germline CDR1 and CDR2: MDHEN and SYDVKM. The CDR3 protein is CASSPRPVGGSPLHF. The CDR3 DNA reads as TGTGCCAGCAGTCCTCGGCCGGTAGGGGGTTCACCCCTCCACTTT.

V usage is TRBV5-4 and J usage is TRBJ2-1; tentative D call: TRBD2 (6 bases). This CDR3 has 14 amino acids. The V end was cut by 4 bases, the J end by 9 bases, with 17 bases between. CDR1 and CDR2 from the germline V gene are SGHNT and YYREEE (reference sequence). CDR3 amino acids: CASSLSGGIGEQFF. The CDR3 bases are TGTGCCAGCAGCCTAAGTGGGGGGATCGGTGAGCAGTTCTTC. Variable domain in full (rest from reference TRBV5-4 and TRBJ2-1): ETGVTQSPTHLIKTRGQQVTLRCSSQSGHNTVSWYQQALGQGPQFIFQYYREEENGRGNFPPRFSGLQFPNYSSELNVNALELDDSALYLCASSLSGGIGEQFFGPGTRLTVL.

The CDR3 is CASSLGRTPTDTQYF. The CDR3 coding sequence is TGTGCCAGCAGCTTAGGCCGGACGCCCACAGATACGCAGTATTTT. V and J are TRBV11-2 and TRBJ2-3; no clear D. V lost 1 base and J 2 bases, leaving 10 bases between the germline ends. This CDR3 is built from 15 residues. Germline-derived CDR1 and CDR2 are SGHAT and FQNNGV.

V and J are TRBV4-3 and TRBJ2-3; no definite D call. CDR3 length: 13 residues. V was trimmed by 3 bases and J by 4 bases, leaving 8 bases between them. From germline, CDR1 is LGHNA and CDR2 YSLEER. The CDR3 region has the DNA TGCGCCAGCAGCCAGGGGTGGGCAGATACGCAGTATTTT. Encoded protein: CASSQGWADTQYF.

This chain links TRBV28 with TRBJ1-5; D is undetermined. There are 12 residues in the CDR3. V was shortened by 7 bases and J by 3 bases, with 7 bases between the two germline ends. The germline V gene encodes CDR1 MDHEN and CDR2 SYDVKM. Here the CDR3 DNA reads TGTGCCAGCACCCTCCTCAATCAGCCCCAGCATTTT. Translated, it gives CASTLLNQPQHF.